This T cell receptor beta chain was captured by sequencing in a study of blood T cell repertoires in COVID-19. Background on the study: COVID-19 samples, acute and convalescent, were from the United States, Italy and Spain. T cells, B-cell-depleted T cells, or PBMCs provided the cDNA or gDNA that served as material.

Germline V gene sequence: CDR1 SGHNT, CDR2 YYREEE (reference sequence). After removal of 4 bases from V and 7 bases from J, the junction contained 5 bases not matched to a gene. There are 13 residues in the CDR3. In the study's own analysis: How many nucleated cells were present was estimated from reference gene primer amplification. Some clones are missing from TCRdb's copy, which holds only in-frame ones; the method was immunoSEQ multiplex PCR. That table furnishes V, J and clone size, whereas the DNA furnished D and trimming. The repertoire has 55,000 to 70,000 clones, roughly four fifths of them found once; the top ten carry 3.5% to 4%.

This chain connects TRBV5-4 to TRBJ1-2; TRBD1 matches at 9 bases. The TCR sequence derives from a woman over 75 with acute or convalescent COVID-19. Sequencing input: peripheral blood. The CDR3 reads CASSPQGALGYTF. In nucleotides, the CDR3 is TGTGCCAGCAGCCCACAGGGGGCGCTTGGCTACACCTTC.